The 20 T cell receptor beta chains presented below share a single source sample, sequenced in a study of cytomegalovirus exposure and HLA in healthy donors. The PCR employed 60 Vbeta primers together with 13 Jbeta primers. This table comes from immunoSEQ multiplex PCR, and its TCRdb copy is limited to in-frame clones, with some not included. The sample has 100,000 to 150,000 clones, roughly 80% seen once. Sequences were obtained from PBMCs. The receptors here all came from a man aged 45-65 years in good health and CMV-seropositive.

The chain employs TRBV15 and TRBJ2-1; D unclear. The CDR3 covers 17 residues. Trimming pared 0 bases from V and 0 bases from J, leaving 12 bases between. Germline V lookup: CDR1 LNHNV, CDR2 YYDKDF (reference sequence). The CDR3 protein is CATSRDYSMSSYNEQFF. CDR3 bases: TGTGCCACCAGCAGAGACTACTCTATGAGCTCCTACAATGAGCAGTTCTTC.

CDR3 sequence: CASSLGQAVATNEKLFF. CDR3 nucleotides: TGCGCCAGCAGCTTAGGACAAGCCGTTGCAACTAATGAAAAACTGTTTTTT. The chain employs TRBV5-1 and TRBJ1-4, with D perhaps TRBD1 (5 bases). V lost 2 bases to trimming and J lost 0 bases, with 14 bases between them. Germline CDR1 reads SGHRS; CDR2 reads YFSETQ. The CDR3 is 17 amino acids.

This sequence joins TRBV5-4 and TRBJ2-3; TRBD2 agrees at 9 bases. The CDR3 has 14 residues. The trim removed 0 bases at V and 4 bases at J, leaving 0 bases unmatched. Germline CDR1 SGHNT, CDR2 YYREEE (reference sequence). The CDR3 is CASSLGGGADTQYF. The CDR3 DNA follows: TGTGCCAGCAGCTTGGGCGGGGGGGCAGATACGCAGTATTTT.

A single count supports this clone. The J gene is TRBJ2-7, the V gene TRBV5-1, with 7 bases aligning to TRBD2. CDR3 length equals 15 residues. V shed 1 base and J 0 bases; nucleotides not matched to a gene: 4. Germline V gene lookup returns CDR1 SGHRS and CDR2 YFSETQ. The CDR3 spells CASSLSLAASYEQYF. The CDR3 region has the DNA TGCGCCAGCAGCTTGAGTCTAGCGGCCTCCTACGAGCAGTACTTC.

Only a few counts were recorded for this clone. This sequence joins TRBV29-1 and TRBJ1-1, with 8 bases lining up with TRBD1. The trim removed 7 bases at V and 1 base at J, leaving 5 bases unmatched. CDR1 is SQVTM, CDR2 ANQGSEA, per germline. The CDR3 sequence is 13 residues long. CDR3 region: CSARDRRNTEAFF. The CDR3 region has the DNA TGCAGCGCCCGGGACAGGAGGAACACTGAAGCTTTCTTT.

V gene TRBV5-1 combines with J gene TRBJ1-6, with 8 bases aligning to TRBD1. Losses at the gene ends were 2 bases for V and 6 bases for J; bases not matched to a gene: 7. Germline V CDR1 and CDR2: SGHRS, YFSETQ. The CDR3 length is 16 residues. CDR3 DNA: TGCGCCAGCAGCTTAAGTCTTGGACAGGGTAATTCACCCCTCCACTTT. It codes for CASSLSLGQGNSPLHF. Combining the CDR3 with reference TRBV5-1 and TRBJ1-6 gives the whole variable domain KAGVTQTPRYLIKTRGQQVTLSCSPISGHRSVSWYQQTPGQGLQFLFEYFSETQRNKGNFPGRFSGRQFSNSRSEMNVSTLELGDSALYLCASSLSLGQGNSPLHFGNGTRLTVT.

The chain uses TRBV5-1 and TRBJ1-6, with D uncertain. CDR3 length: 14 amino acids. Germline V gene sequence: CDR1 SGHRS, CDR2 YFSETQ. With 2 bases removed from V and 10 bases from J, the gap between germline ends came to 13 bases. The CDR3 sequence is CASSFGEVTSPLHF. Written as DNA, the CDR3 is TGCGCCAGCAGCTTTGGGGAGGTAACATCACCCCTCCACTTT.

This clone occurred once. The chain couples TRBV7-2 to TRBJ1-4; 7 positions agree with TRBD1. CDR3 size: 15 residues. V was clipped by 1 base and J by 3 bases; unmatched bases: 2. Germline assignment: CDR1 SGHTA and CDR2 FQGNSA. CDR3 sequence: CASSLGDRSNEKLFF. DNA for the CDR3: TGTGCCAGCAGCTTAGGGGACAGATCTAATGAAAAACTGTTTTTT. Complete variable domain (other parts from reference TRBV7-2 and TRBJ1-4): GAGVSQSPSNKVTEKGKDVELRCDPISGHTALYWYRQSLGQGLEFLIYFQGNSAPDKSGLPSDRFSAERTGGSVSTLTIQRTQQEDSAVYLCASSLGDRSNEKLFFGSGTQLSVL.

This clone was seen more than once but under ten times. The genes are TRBV14 and TRBJ1-1; D unclear. V was trimmed by 8 bases and J by 4 bases, leaving 14 bases between them. The CDR3 contains 13 residues. Germline loops: CDR1 SGHDN, CDR2 FVKESK. CDR3 region: CASVTQDGTEAFF. The CDR3 DNA reads as TGTGCCAGCGTCACTCAGGATGGCACTGAAGCTTTCTTT.

V is TRBV4-2 and J is TRBJ2-2; TRBD2 matches 11 bases. With 4 bases clipped from V and 0 bases from J, the junction kept 10 bases outside the gene matches. From germline, CDR1 is LGHNA and CDR2 YNFKEQ. The CDR3 runs 19 residues. CDR3 sequence (DNA): TGTGCCAGCAGCCCGACCGGGACTAGCGGCCTTTCGAACACCGGGGAGCTGTTTTTT. Protein sequence: CASSPTGTSGLSNTGELFF.

The genes are TRBV29-1 and TRBJ2-3, with D perhaps matching TRBD2 (7 bases). Germline V gene lookup returns CDR1 SQVTM and CDR2 ANQGSEA. The CDR3 contains 16 residues. V dropped 6 bases and J dropped 1 base, with 20 bases sitting between them. The CDR3 loop reads CSVPWGGLAGTDTQYF. For the CDR3, the DNA is TGCAGCGTCCCGTGGGGGGGGCTAGCGGGCACAGATACGCAGTATTTT.

In its sample, this clone was seen a few times. This chain links TRBV10-2 with TRBJ1-3; D is unresolved. Deletions cut 6 bases from V and 4 bases from J, with 13 bases between. The germline V gene has CDR1 WSHSY and CDR2 SAAADI. The CDR3 is made up of 14 amino acids. The CDR3 nucleotides read TGCGCCAGCAGCCTAGTTGCACCGGGAAACACCATATATTTT. This translates into CASSLVAPGNTIYF.

The chain combines TRBV5-4 with TRBJ2-1; the D gene is possibly TRBD1 (5 bases). The germline CDR1 and CDR2 sequences are SGHNT and YYREEE (reference sequence). Trimming left V 5 bases short and J 2 bases short, with 17 bases between. The CDR3 contains 16 residues. The CDR3 here is CASRWVDRDTYNEQFF. The CDR3 DNA is TGTGCCAGCAGATGGGTAGACAGAGACACCTACAATGAGCAGTTCTTC.

This chain joins TRBV6-5 and TRBJ1-4, with 7 bases lining up with TRBD1. Per the germline V gene, CDR1 is MNHEY and CDR2 is SVGAGI. The J segment lost 13 bases and the V segment lost 5 bases, leaving 16 bases of the junction unmatched. This CDR3 is built from 15 residues. The CDR3 DNA sequence: TGTGCCAGCAGTGCCAGCCGGGACAGTATATCAGGACTGTTTTTT. It yields the protein CASSASRDSISGLFF.

V gene TRBV30 combines with J gene TRBJ2-5, with 8 bases aligning to TRBD2. With the DNA end fitting TRBJ2-7 better, the J assignment may be wrong. CDR1 and CDR2 (germline): GTSNPN, SVGIG (reference sequence). The CDR3 is made up of 14 amino acids. CDR3: CAWRSGSSSYEQYF. CDR3 DNA sequence: TGTGCCTGGAGGAGCGGGAGCAGCTCCTACGAGCAGTACTTC.

Only one count was recorded for this clone. The chain has TRBV11-2 and TRBJ1-1; D might be TRBD1 (5 bases). Trimming pared 2 bases from V and 10 bases from J, leaving 11 bases between. This CDR3 region has 12 residues. Germline V gene sequence: CDR1 SGHAT, CDR2 FQNNGV. CDR3 loop: CASSLQGLGAFF. Here the CDR3 DNA reads TGTGCCAGCAGCTTACAGGGACTCGGAGCTTTCTTT.

This clone was observed once. The chain joins TRBV5-1 to TRBJ1-5; unclear D gene. CDR1 is SGHRS, CDR2 YFSETQ, per germline. Trimming removed 0 bases at V and 7 bases at J, with 14 bases between. This CDR3 contains 15 residues. The CDR3 DNA is TGCGCCAGCAGCTTGGACGATGGCCTAGGCCAGCCCCAGCATTTT. As protein: CASSLDDGLGQPQHF.

V and J are TRBV30 and TRBJ2-1; 7 bases are a match to TRBD2. Germline V gives CDR1 GTSNPN, CDR2 SVGIG (reference sequence). Trimming at V came to 5 bases and at J to 12 bases, leaving 10 bases not matched to a gene. The CDR3 is made up of 12 amino acids. The CDR3 nucleotides read TGTGCCTGGGGCCTAGCGGCCGGTAGGCAGTTCTTC. Translated, it gives CAWGLAAGRQFF.

The CDR3 DNA follows: TGTGCCAGCAGCGTCCACAGGGGCGGAGAGACCCAGTACTTC. Protein sequence: CASSVHRGGETQYF. V gene TRBV9 combines with J gene TRBJ2-5; 7 positions match TRBD1. V was clipped by 2 bases and J by 4 bases; unmatched bases: 5. Germline V gives CDR1 SGDLS, CDR2 YYNGEE. The CDR3 covers 14 residues.

This chain links TRBV5-3 with TRBJ1-5, with 7 bases lining up with TRBD1. TRBV5-3 is filed as an ORF, its function uncertain. V lost 3 bases, J lost 0 bases, and 9 bases stayed unmatched. CDR3 length equals 17 residues. The CDR3 protein is CARSYHRDSDSNQPQHF. In DNA, the CDR3 is TGTGCCAGAAGCTATCACCGGGACAGCGATAGCAATCAGCCCCAGCATTTT.